These 20 T cell receptor beta chains share one sample of origin, sequenced in a study of T cells in women clearing cervical HPV infection. Method: immunoSEQ multiplex PCR; TCRdb's copy keeps in-frame clones and lacks some. Recorded here are 31,000 or so clones; the top ten clones represent about 4.5%. Sequenced: blood buffy coat. These receptors all come from a woman between 18 and 69 years old with a cervical HPV16 infection that either progressed to CIN3+ or cleared (not recorded which).

In regard to this clone: Read data end 3 residues before the CDR3 end; the end is taken from the germline J gene. The chain couples TRBV5-1 to TRBJ2-4, with 8 bases lining up with TRBD1. V was pared by 4 bases and J by 3 bases, with 9 bases of the junction left unmatched. This CDR3 has 16 amino acids. Germline CDR1 and CDR2: SGHRS and YFSETQ. CDR3 DNA, as far as it was read: TGCGCCAGCAGCCTAGGACAGGGAGGAGTCAAAAACATT. Amino acid sequence: CASSLGQGGVKNI. Given in full, the CDR3 is CASSLGQGGVKNIQYF.

In the case of this clone: The read terminates 3 residues ahead of where the CDR3 ends, so the germline J gene completes it. The chain combines TRBV10-3 with TRBJ2-1; 7 bases are shared with TRBD1. The CDR3 sequence is 16 residues long. Unmatched junction bases numbered 12, after V lost 7 bases and J lost 3 bases. The germline gives CDR1 ENHRY, CDR2 SYGVKD. The CDR3 loop reads CAIIDRDRQYYNEQFF. Partial CDR3 DNA: TGTGCCATCATTGACCGGGACAGACAATACTACAATGAG.

As concerns this clone: The read terminates 3 residues ahead of where the CDR3 ends, so the germline J gene completes it. This chain joins TRBV28 and TRBJ2-7; tentatively, D is TRBD1 (6 bases). The CDR3 is made up of 14 amino acids. Germline CDR1 reads MDHEN; CDR2 reads SYDVKM. Trimming took off 6 bases at V and 4 bases at J, with 16 bases between the two ends. Incomplete CDR3 DNA: TGTGCCAGCAGCGAAACAGGGCAGGGATACGAG. It specifies CASSETGQGYE. The complete CDR3 reads CASSETGQGYEQYF. Looking up the rest from reference TRBV28 and TRBJ2-7 gives the full variable domain: DVKVTQSSRYLVKRTGEKVFLECVQDMDHENMFWYRQDPGLGLRLIYFSYDVKMKEKGDIPEGYSVSREKKERFSLILESASTNQTSMYLCASSETGQGYEQYFGPGTRLTVT.

About this clone: The read finishes 3 residues shy of the CDR3 end, and the germline J gene is used to complete it. The J gene is TRBJ2-1, the V gene TRBV11-3; possibly TRBD1 or TRBD2 for D (5 bases each). The V gene lost 2 bases and the J gene lost 0 bases, with 8 bases spanning the gap. This CDR3 contains 15 residues. Germline V gives CDR1 SGHNT, CDR2 YENEEA. CDR3 sequence reads: CASSLSGSSYNEQFF. The CDR3 DNA, read in part, is TGTGCCAGCAGCTTATCAGGGAGCTCCTACAATGAG.

On this clone: The CDR3 extends 3 residues past the end of the read, so its final part is completed from the germline J gene. This chain uses TRBV4-2 with TRBJ1-6; 8 positions match TRBD1. Germline loops: CDR1 LGHNA, CDR2 YNFKEQ. There are 15 residues in the CDR3. The V and J ends lost 0 bases and 7 bases, in that order; junction bases with no gene match: 2. CDR3 residues: CASSQDGTGNSPLHF. The CDR3 bases that were read are TGTGCCAGCAGCCAAGATGGGACAGGCAATTCACCC.

About this clone: The CDR3 end lies 3 residues beyond the end of the read and is filled in from the germline J gene. The gene calls are TRBV7-9 and TRBJ2-7, with TRBD1 as a possible D gene (6 bases). This CDR3 comprises 15 residues. The V end lost 8 bases, the J end lost 3 bases, and 20 bases lay between the germline ends. Looked up from germline, CDR1 is SEHNR and CDR2 is FQNEAQ (reference sequence). CDR3 amino acids: CASGLGQLGYYEQYF. Incomplete CDR3 DNA: TGTGCCAGCGGCCTAGGACAGTTGGGCTACTACGAG.

About this clone: The read ends 3 residues early relative to the CDR3; the germline J gene fills the gap. The chain employs TRBV12-3 or TRBV12-4 and TRBJ1-6; D remains ambiguous. Trimming took off 3 bases at V and 8 bases at J, with 8 bases between the two ends. CDR3 length: 13 residues. CDR3 region: CASSFKGYSPLHF. The sequenced CDR3 bases are TGTGCCAGCAGTTTTAAAGGGTATTCACCC.

CDR3 region: CAWIEGSGRSYNEQFF. Incomplete CDR3 DNA: TGTGCCTGGATAGAGGGTAGCGGGAGAAGCTACAATGAG. The chain links TRBV30 to TRBJ2-1, with 9 bases aligning to TRBD2. The CDR3 end lies 3 residues beyond the end of the read and is filled in from the germline J gene. The CDR3 totals 16 residues. Germline-derived CDR1 and CDR2 are GTSNPN and SVGIG (reference sequence). Trimming took 4 bases from V and 3 from J; bases not matched to a gene: 10.

As to this clone: The read comes to an end 3 residues before the CDR3 does, leaving the germline J gene to fill in the end. V and J are TRBV20-1 and TRBJ1-1, with 7 bases identical to TRBD1. The length of the CDR3 is 14 residues. J lost 0 bases, V lost 3 bases, and 4 bases had no gene match. Germline V lookup: CDR1 DFQATT, CDR2 SNEGSKA (reference sequence). The CDR3 loop is CSARPGGMNTEAFF. CDR3 DNA, as far as it was read: TGCAGTGCTAGGCCAGGGGGAATGAACACTGAA.

The CDR3 spells CASSRRSTQSTDTQYF. CDR3 bases read: TGTGCCAGTAGTAGACGATCGACACAAAGTACAGATACG. The V gene is TRBV19, the J gene TRBJ2-3, with D unresolved. Read coverage stops 3 residues before the CDR3 terminus; the germline J gene supplies the remainder. CDR1 LNHDA and CDR2 SQIVND come from the germline V gene (reference sequence). The CDR3 runs 16 residues. The V end lost 4 bases, the J end lost 3 bases, and 17 bases lay between the germline ends.

In regard to this clone: The observed sequence ends 3 residues before the CDR3 terminus, with the missing tail filled in from the germline J gene. The chain employs TRBV7-2 and TRBJ1-2; D gene ambiguous. Germline V gene data show CDR1 as SGHTA and CDR2 as FQGNSA. The CDR3 covers 12 residues. Partial CDR3 DNA: TGTGCCAGCAGCCAACTAGCGGCACAC. Its protein is CASSQLAAH. The CDR3 in its entirety is CASSQLAAHYTF.

Remarks on this clone: Read data end 3 residues before the CDR3 end; the end is taken from the germline J gene. This chain connects TRBV19 to TRBJ1-5; TRBD1 is a possible D gene (6 bases). Germline CDR1 and CDR2: LNHDA and SQIVND (reference sequence). V was pared by 5 bases and J by 4 bases, with 15 bases between. This CDR3 region has 15 residues. The covered CDR3 bases are TGTGCCAGTAGTTCTCGGACAGTCGAGAATCAGCCC. This codes for CASSSRTVENQP. The CDR3 as a whole reads CASSSRTVENQPQHF.

Remarks on this clone: The read terminates 3 residues ahead of where the CDR3 ends, so the germline J gene completes it. The V and J genes are TRBV7-2 and TRBJ1-2; tentative D call: TRBD1 (5 bases). Germline CDR1 SGHTA, CDR2 FQGNSA. The CDR3 spans 14 residues. Deletions cut 5 bases from V and 6 bases from J, with 16 bases between. The CDR3: CASSHRTSSDGYTF. The covered CDR3 bases are TGTGCCAGCAGCCATAGGACAAGCTCGGATGGC.

The CDR3 loop is CASTTIGETQYF. CDR3 DNA (partial): TGTGCCAGCACGACTATCGGAGAGACC. The genes are TRBV2 and TRBJ2-5; tentative D call: TRBD2 (5 bases). From the germline J gene comes the end of the CDR3, since the read stops 3 residues before it. Per the germline V gene, CDR1 is SNHLY and CDR2 is FYNNEI. The CDR3 spans 12 residues. V was shortened by 7 bases and J by 4 bases, with 10 bases between the two germline ends.

CDR3 bases read: TGTGCCAGCCACTCATTGAGCACAGATACG. Translated: CASHSLSTDT. In full, the CDR3 reads CASHSLSTDTQYF. The chain uses TRBV19 and TRBJ2-3; D not certain. The CDR3 is cut off 3 residues early in the read; its end comes from the germline J gene. V gave up 9 bases and J gave up 0 bases, with 10 bases separating them. The V gene's germline CDR1 is LNHDA and CDR2 SQIVND (reference sequence). The CDR3 extends over 13 amino acids.

Concerning this clone: Read coverage stops 3 residues before the CDR3 terminus; the germline J gene supplies the remainder. The rearrangement uses TRBV6-1 and TRBJ2-3; 8 positions match TRBD1. The CDR3 loop spans 14 amino acids. CDR1 and CDR2 (germline): MNHNS, SASEGT. The CDR3 protein is CASSDTGGNQPQYF. CDR3 DNA (partial): TGTGCCAGCAGTGACACAGGGGGTAATCAGCCG.

In the case of this clone: The read gets to within 3 residues of the CDR3 end, and the germline J gene fills in the rest. The J gene is TRBJ1-4, the V gene TRBV2; D is perhaps TRBD1 (6 bases). The CDR3 covers 14 residues. The germline V gene encodes CDR1 SNHLY and CDR2 FYNNEI. The V end was cut by 6 bases, the J end by 5 bases, with 13 bases between. The CDR3 sequence is CASRPGHQNEKLFF. CDR3 DNA, as far as it was read: TGTGCCAGCAGACCGGGACACCAAAATGAAAAA.

In regard to this clone: The read gets to within 3 residues of the CDR3 end, and the germline J gene fills in the rest. This chain connects TRBV19 to TRBJ1-1, with D possibly matching TRBD1 (5 bases). Germline loops: CDR1 LNHDA, CDR2 SQIVND (reference sequence). V lost 5 bases to trimming and J lost 1 base, with 17 bases between them. The CDR3 contains 16 residues. The part of the CDR3 DNA that was read is TGTGCCAGTAGTTCACCTCGGGGGATCCCGAACACTGAA. This gives the protein CASSSPRGIPNTE. The full CDR3 sequence reads CASSSPRGIPNTEAFF.

On this clone: The read stops 3 residues short of the end of the CDR3; the missing end is completed from the germline J gene. The chain recombines TRBV29-1 with TRBJ1-4; weak D call: TRBD1 (6 bases). The germline V gene encodes CDR1 SQVTM and CDR2 ANQGSEA. CDR3 length: 12 residues. Between the trimmed V and J ends, which lost 7 bases and 8 bases, there was a span of 14 bases. CDR3 loop: CSAARGNEKLFF. The CDR3 bases that were read are TGCAGCGCCGCCAGGGGAAACGAAAAA.

With regard to this clone: The read gets to within 3 residues of the CDR3 end, and the germline J gene fills in the rest. The chain uses TRBV9 and TRBJ2-1; unclear D gene. The germline V and J ends were trimmed by 0 bases and 7 bases, with 11 bases remaining between them. From germline, CDR1 is SGDLS and CDR2 YYNGEE. The CDR3 spans 14 residues. CDR3 residues: CASSVGLRQNEQFF. The sequenced part of the CDR3 DNA is TGTGCCAGCAGCGTAGGCCTCAGGCAGAATGAG.